This entry lists 17 T cell receptor beta chains sequenced from one sample in a study of T cell changes during pregnancy in multiple sclerosis. Using immunoSEQ multiplex PCR, the repertoire was profiled, and TCRdb retains in-frame clones only, with some absent. Of about 46,000 clones listed, 92% are singletons. The sample consisted of CD4+ T cells from peripheral blood mononuclear cells, taken after pregnancy. All receptors come from a female donor with multiple sclerosis, enrolled in a pregnancy study.

This clone was observed once. V is TRBV5-1 and J is TRBJ1-1; TRBD1 matches at 12 bases. The CDR3 sequence is 16 residues long. CDR1 is SGHRS and CDR2 is YFSETQ in the germline V gene. The V gene end was trimmed by 0 bases and the J gene end by 2 bases; junction bases not matched to a gene: 2. The CDR3 DNA sequence: TGCGCCAGCAGCTTGGGAGGGACAGGGGGCAACACTGAAGCTTTCTTT. This codes for CASSLGGTGGNTEAFF.

The chain employs TRBV6-4 and TRBJ2-5; D ambiguous. The V gene's germline CDR1 is MRHNA and CDR2 SNTAGT. Trimming removed 0 bases at V and 3 bases at J, with 11 bases between. The CDR3 covers 15 residues. In DNA, the CDR3 is TGTGCCAGCAGTGACTCTATGCGTACTGAAGAGACCCAGTACTTC. It is translated as CASSDSMRTEETQYF.

The chain couples TRBV28 to TRBJ1-2; maybe TRBD1 (6 bases). The CDR3 consists of 16 residues. Trimming cost V 5 bases and J 3 bases, with 19 bases left between them. Germline CDR1 MDHEN, CDR2 SYDVKM. CDR3 in amino acids: CASSPQGPTGHYGYTF. DNA of the CDR3: TGTGCCAGCAGTCCACAGGGCCCCACAGGCCACTATGGCTACACCTTC.

J is TRBJ2-3 and V is TRBV11-2, with 7 bases fitting TRBD2. The CDR3 is 15 residues long. The germline CDR1 and CDR2 sequences are SGHAT and FQNNGV. The V and J ends lost 1 base and 1 base, in that order; junction bases with no gene match: 2. CDR3 sequence: CASSLAGGGTDTQYF. CDR3 nucleotides: TGTGCCAGCAGCTTAGCGGGAGGTGGCACAGATACGCAGTATTTT.

The V call is TRBV28, the J call TRBJ1-5; tentatively, D is TRBD1 (5 bases). CDR3 length: 13 amino acids. The germline CDR1 and CDR2 sequences are MDHEN and SYDVKM. V was clipped by 6 bases and J by 5 bases, with 11 bases between them. This chain's CDR3 is CASRVGGYQPQHF. In nucleotides, the CDR3 is TGTGCCAGCAGGGTGGGGGGTTATCAGCCCCAGCATTTT.

This rearrangement joins TRBV2 to TRBJ2-5, with D perhaps matching TRBD2 (7 bases). The V end was cut by 7 bases, the J end by 2 bases, with 14 bases between. Germline V gene sequence: CDR1 SNHLY, CDR2 FYNNEI. This CDR3 spans 14 amino acids. The CDR3 region is CASTGGASQETQYF. The CDR3 nucleotides read TGTGCCAGCACGGGGGGCGCCTCACAAGAGACCCAGTACTTC.

The chain links TRBV28 to TRBJ1-1; 9 nucleotides agree with TRBD1. Germline V lookup: CDR1 MDHEN, CDR2 SYDVKM. The CDR3 contains 15 residues. J lost 3 bases, V lost 5 bases, and 7 bases had no gene match. This chain's CDR3 is CASSHAGTGHTEAFF. The CDR3 DNA sequence: TGTGCCAGCAGTCACGCCGGGACAGGGCACACTGAAGCTTTCTTT.

This clone appeared a single time. The V gene is TRBV28, the J gene TRBJ1-4, with D tentatively TRBD1 (5 bases). Germline V gene lookup returns CDR1 MDHEN and CDR2 SYDVKM. Trimming removed 8 bases at V and 2 bases at J, with 9 bases between. The CDR3 consists of 13 residues. The CDR3: CASARVTNEKLFF. CDR3 nucleotides: TGTGCCAGCGCCAGGGTTACTAATGAAAAACTGTTTTTT.

This clone occurred a few times. The chain joins TRBV19 to TRBJ1-1; no clear D gene. The CDR3 covers 12 residues. CDR1 and CDR2 from the germline V gene are LNHDA and SQIVND (reference sequence). V was clipped by 5 bases and J by 6 bases, with 10 bases between them. The CDR3: CASSGRISEAFF. For the CDR3, the DNA is TGTGCCAGTAGTGGCCGAATCTCTGAAGCTTTCTTT.

The chain carries TRBV27 and TRBJ1-4; D possibly corresponds to TRBD1 (5 bases). The V gene lost 6 bases and the J gene lost 7 bases, with 21 bases spanning the gap. The CDR3 covers 16 residues. Germline assignment: CDR1 MNHEY and CDR2 SMNVEV (reference sequence). The CDR3 region is CASRDVGGSRGEKLFF. In nucleotides, the CDR3 is TGTGCCAGCAGGGATGTCGGGGGATCGAGGGGTGAAAAACTGTTTTTT.

The V call is TRBV30, the J call TRBJ1-1; the D is unclear. The ends were cut back, 0 bases at V and 0 bases at J, with 14 bases in the middle. Per the germline V gene, CDR1 is GTSNPN and CDR2 is SVGIG (reference sequence). The CDR3 has 16 residues. The DNA of the CDR3 is TGTGCCTGGAGTGTACCGACGCCAGCGATGAACACTGAAGCTTTCTTT. Translation gives CAWSVPTPAMNTEAFF.

V usage is TRBV9 and J usage is TRBJ1-1; D not certain. Germline lookup yields CDR1 SGDLS and CDR2 YYNGEE. Trimming left V 1 base short and J 5 bases short, with 15 bases between. The CDR3 contains 15 residues. Here the CDR3 DNA reads TGTGCCAGCAGCGTATCAGGAAACCATGGGACTGAAGCTTTCTTT. This sequence encodes CASSVSGNHGTEAFF.

J is TRBJ2-5 and V is TRBV10-3, with TRBD2 matching 10 bases. Per the germline V gene, CDR1 is ENHRY and CDR2 is SYGVKD. J gave up 5 bases and V 3 bases, and 12 bases lay outside the gene matches. This CDR3 comprises 17 residues. CDR3 coding DNA: TGTGCCATCAGTGACGCAGCGGGAGGGCCAGCGTTGGAGACCCAGTACTTC. Translating it yields CAISDAAGGPALETQYF.

This chain connects TRBV2 to TRBJ2-3, with no clear D. The CDR3 totals 15 residues. Germline V gene sequence: CDR1 SNHLY, CDR2 FYNNEI. V was clipped by 4 bases and J by 1 base, with 12 bases between them. The CDR3 region is CASSAYHPRTDTQYF. The CDR3 DNA follows: TGTGCCAGCAGTGCCTACCACCCTCGCACAGATACGCAGTATTTT.

This rearrangement joins TRBV7-9 to TRBJ2-3, with 10 bases fitting TRBD1. V was clipped by 5 bases and J by 4 bases; unmatched bases: 9. The CDR3 contains 16 residues. From germline, CDR1 is SEHNR and CDR2 FQNEAQ (reference sequence). CDR3 nucleotides: TGTGCCAGCAGCCTGGGGACAGGGGAGACGGCAGATACGCAGTATTTT. This codes for CASSLGTGETADTQYF.

The rearrangement uses TRBV5-8 and TRBJ2-7; maybe TRBD1 (6 bases). CDR3 length: 14 residues. Germline V gene data show CDR1 as SGHTS and CDR2 as YDEGEE. The V end was cut by 5 bases, the J end by 2 bases, with 14 bases between. CDR3 nucleotide sequence: TGTGCCAGCAGATCAAGAAAGGGGGCCTACGAGCAGTACTTC. It yields the protein CASRSRKGAYEQYF.

This chain connects TRBV7-9 to TRBJ2-3; a weak D match, TRBD2 (5 bases). CDR3 length equals 14 residues. CDR1 SEHNR and CDR2 FQNEAQ come from the germline V gene (reference sequence). Trimming took 5 bases from V and 2 from J, leaving 11 bases between them. This CDR3 is CASSPGFSTDTQYF. The CDR3 coding sequence is TGTGCCAGCAGCCCGGGATTTTCCACAGATACGCAGTATTTT.